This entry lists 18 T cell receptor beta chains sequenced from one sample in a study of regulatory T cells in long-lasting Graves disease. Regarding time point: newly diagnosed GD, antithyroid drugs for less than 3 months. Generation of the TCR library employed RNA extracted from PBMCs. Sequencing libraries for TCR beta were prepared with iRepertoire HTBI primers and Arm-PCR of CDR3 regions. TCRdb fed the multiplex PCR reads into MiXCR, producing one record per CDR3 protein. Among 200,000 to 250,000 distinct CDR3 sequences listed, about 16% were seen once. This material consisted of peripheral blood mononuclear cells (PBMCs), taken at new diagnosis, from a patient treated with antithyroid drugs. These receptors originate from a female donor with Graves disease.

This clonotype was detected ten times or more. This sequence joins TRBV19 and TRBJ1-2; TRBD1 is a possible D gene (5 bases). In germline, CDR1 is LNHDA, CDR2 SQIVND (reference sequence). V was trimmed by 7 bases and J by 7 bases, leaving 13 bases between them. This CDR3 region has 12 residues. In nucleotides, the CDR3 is TGTGCCAGTATCGGTGGGGGGACTGGCTACACCTTC. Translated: CASIGGGTGYTF.

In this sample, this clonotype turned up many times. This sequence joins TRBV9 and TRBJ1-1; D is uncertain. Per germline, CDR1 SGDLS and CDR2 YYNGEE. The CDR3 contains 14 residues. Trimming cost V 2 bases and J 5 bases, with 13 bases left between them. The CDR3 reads CASSVTLEVTEAFF. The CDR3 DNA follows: TGTGCCAGCAGCGTCACTCTGGAGGTGACTGAAGCTTTCTTT. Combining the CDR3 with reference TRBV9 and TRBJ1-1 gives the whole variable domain DSGVTQTPKHLITATGQRVTLRCSPRSGDLSVYWYQQSLDQGLQFLIQYYNGEERAKGNILERFSAQQFPDLHSELNLSSLELGDSALYFCASSVTLEVTEAFFGQGTRLTVV.

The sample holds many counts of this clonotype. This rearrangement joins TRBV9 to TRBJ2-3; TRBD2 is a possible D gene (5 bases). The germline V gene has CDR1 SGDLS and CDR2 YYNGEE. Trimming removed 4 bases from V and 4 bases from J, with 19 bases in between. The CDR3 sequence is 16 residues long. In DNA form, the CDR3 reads TGTGCCAGCAGCCCAGGAGGTTTACTAGTACCAGATACGCAGTATTTT. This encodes CASSPGGLLVPDTQYF.

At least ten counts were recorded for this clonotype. The CDR3 spells CASSLQYEQYF. Written as DNA, the CDR3 is TGTGCCAGCAGCCTACAGTACGAGCAGTACTTC. This chain links TRBV7-2 with TRBJ2-7; D is ambiguous. The germline V gene encodes CDR1 SGHTA and CDR2 FQGNSA. The CDR3 spans 11 residues. Trimming pared 5 bases from V and 4 bases from J, leaving 6 bases between.

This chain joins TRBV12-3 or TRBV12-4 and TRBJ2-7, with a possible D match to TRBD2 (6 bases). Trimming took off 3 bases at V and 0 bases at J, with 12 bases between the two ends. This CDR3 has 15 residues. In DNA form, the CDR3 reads TGTGCCAGCAGTTTCGGGGTGGGAGGCTCCTACGAGCAGTACTTC. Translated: CASSFGVGGSYEQYF.

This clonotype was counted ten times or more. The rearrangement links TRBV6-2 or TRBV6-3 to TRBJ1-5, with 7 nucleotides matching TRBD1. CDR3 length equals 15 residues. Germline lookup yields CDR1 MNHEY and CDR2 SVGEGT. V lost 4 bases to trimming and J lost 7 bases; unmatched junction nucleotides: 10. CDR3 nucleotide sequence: TGTGCCAGCAGTTGGAACCAGGGGGGAGGACAGCCCCAGCATTTT. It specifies CASSWNQGGGQPQHF.

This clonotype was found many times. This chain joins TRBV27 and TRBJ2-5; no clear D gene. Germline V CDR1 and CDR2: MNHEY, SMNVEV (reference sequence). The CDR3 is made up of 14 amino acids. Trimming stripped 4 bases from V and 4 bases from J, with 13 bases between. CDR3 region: CASSSLKGGETQYF. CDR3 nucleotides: TGTGCCAGCAGTTCTCTCAAGGGCGGAGAGACCCAGTACTTC.

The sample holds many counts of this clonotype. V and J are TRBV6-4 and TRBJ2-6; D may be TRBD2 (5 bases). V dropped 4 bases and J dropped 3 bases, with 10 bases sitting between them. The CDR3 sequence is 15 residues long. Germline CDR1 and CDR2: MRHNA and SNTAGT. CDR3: CASSGTGSGANVLTF. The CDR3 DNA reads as TGTGCCAGCAGTGGAACGGGGAGTGGGGCCAACGTCCTGACTTTC.

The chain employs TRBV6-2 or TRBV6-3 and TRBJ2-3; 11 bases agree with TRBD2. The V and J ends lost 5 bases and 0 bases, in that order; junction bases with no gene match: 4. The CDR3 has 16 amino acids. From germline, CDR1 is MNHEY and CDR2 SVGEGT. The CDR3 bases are TGTGCCAGCAGTGAAGGGACTAGCGGCAGCACAGATACGCAGTATTTT. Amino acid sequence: CASSEGTSGSTDTQYF.

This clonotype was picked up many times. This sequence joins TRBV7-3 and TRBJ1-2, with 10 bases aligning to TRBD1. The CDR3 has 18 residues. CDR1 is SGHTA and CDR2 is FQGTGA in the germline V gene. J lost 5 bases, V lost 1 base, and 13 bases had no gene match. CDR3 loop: CASSLNVAPGQGVYGYTF. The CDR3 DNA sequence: TGTGCCAGCAGCTTAAACGTTGCCCCAGGACAGGGGGTTTATGGCTACACCTTC.

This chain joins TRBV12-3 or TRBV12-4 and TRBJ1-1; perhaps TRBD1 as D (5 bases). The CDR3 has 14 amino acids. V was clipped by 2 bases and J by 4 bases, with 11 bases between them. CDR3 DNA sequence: TGTGCCAGCAGTTTATCGGCGGGGGGCACTGAAGCTTTCTTT. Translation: CASSLSAGGTEAFF.

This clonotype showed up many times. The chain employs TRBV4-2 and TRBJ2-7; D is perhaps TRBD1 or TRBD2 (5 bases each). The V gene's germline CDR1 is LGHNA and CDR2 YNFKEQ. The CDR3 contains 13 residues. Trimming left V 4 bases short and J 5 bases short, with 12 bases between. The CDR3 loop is CASSLEGLDEQYF. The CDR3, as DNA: TGTGCCAGCAGCCTCGAGGGGCTCGACGAGCAGTACTTC.

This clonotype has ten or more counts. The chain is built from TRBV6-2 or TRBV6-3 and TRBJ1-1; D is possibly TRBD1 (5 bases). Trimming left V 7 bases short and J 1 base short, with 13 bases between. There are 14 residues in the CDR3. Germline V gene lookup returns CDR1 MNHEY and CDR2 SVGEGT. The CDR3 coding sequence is TGTGCCAGCACCCTTGGGGCGGAGAACACTGAAGCTTTCTTT. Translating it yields CASTLGAENTEAFF.

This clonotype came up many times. As DNA, the CDR3 is TGTGCCAGCAGCTTGGCGGACAGGGGGGTCGGTGGCTACACCTTC. The encoded protein is CASSLADRGVGGYTF. The V call is TRBV5-5, the J call TRBJ1-2; 10 bases are a match to TRBD1. The V gene end was trimmed by 0 bases and the J gene end by 7 bases; junction bases not matched to a gene: 6. Germline CDR1 and CDR2: SGHKS and YYEKEE (reference sequence). This CDR3 region has 15 residues.

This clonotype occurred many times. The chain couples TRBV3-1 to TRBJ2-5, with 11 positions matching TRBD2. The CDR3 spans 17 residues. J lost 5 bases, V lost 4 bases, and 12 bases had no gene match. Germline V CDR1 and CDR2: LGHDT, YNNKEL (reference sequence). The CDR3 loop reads CASSLPRTSGWKETQYF. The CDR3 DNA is TGTGCCAGCAGCCTCCCCCGGACTAGCGGGTGGAAGGAGACCCAGTACTTC.

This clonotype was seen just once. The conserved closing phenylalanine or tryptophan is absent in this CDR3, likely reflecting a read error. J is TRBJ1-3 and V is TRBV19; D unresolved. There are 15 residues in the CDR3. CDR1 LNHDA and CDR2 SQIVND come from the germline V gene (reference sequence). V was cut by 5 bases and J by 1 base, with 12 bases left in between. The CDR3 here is CASSPSVLSGNTIYS. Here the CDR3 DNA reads TGTGCCAGTAGTCCCTCCGTTCTTTCTGGAAACACCATATATTCT.

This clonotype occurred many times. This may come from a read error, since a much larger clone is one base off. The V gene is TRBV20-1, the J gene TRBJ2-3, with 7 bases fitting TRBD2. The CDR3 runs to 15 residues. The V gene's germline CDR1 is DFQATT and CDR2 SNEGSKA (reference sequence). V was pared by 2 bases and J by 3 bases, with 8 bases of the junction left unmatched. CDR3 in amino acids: CSARLAVRATDTQYF. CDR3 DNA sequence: TGCAGTGCTAGACTAGCGGTTAGGGCGACAGATACGCAGTATTTT.

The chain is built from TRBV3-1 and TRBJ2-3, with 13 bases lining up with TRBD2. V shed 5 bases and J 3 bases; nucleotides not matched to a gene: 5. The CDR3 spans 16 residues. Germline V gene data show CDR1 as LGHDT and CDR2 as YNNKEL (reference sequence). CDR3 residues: CASSGRTSGSTDTQYF. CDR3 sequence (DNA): TGTGCCAGCAGCGGGCGGACTAGCGGGAGTACAGATACGCAGTATTTT.